This T cell receptor (beta chain) appears in the sequencing data of a study of shared clonotypes between healthy human individuals (dated by TCRdb to 2020 to 2022). Context from the whole study: The cohort included a few men and a couple of women between 18 and 49 years of age. To estimate repertoire size and how much clonotype sharing occurs between individuals, the study deeply sequenced the blood TCR repertoires of 5 or 6 healthy adults. Different laboratories and diverse techniques were used to prepare libraries and sequence TCR repertoires, to increase sequencing depth and limit assay-specific biases. Between about 0.8 and 8.9 billion PBMCs per donor were obtained by leukapheresis. Per donor, three plates each were used for CD4 naive and CD4 memory, two for CD8 naive, and one for CD8 memory. Paper-wide results and their limitations: Sampling was limited to blood, and TCR repertoires in tissue likely differ from TCR repertoires in blood. When several donors were compared, the shared fraction of clonotypes was around 4.6% for naive CD4, more than 3% for naive CD8, 2.3% for memory CD4, and less than 0.45% for memory CD8. Higher generation probabilities were observed for clonotypes shared by all four sorted-subset donors than for non-shared clonotypes. Pairwise subsampling led to the expectation that sequencing depth would affect the degree of clonotype sharing among donors. Larger estimated clonotype richness was generally found for naive subsets than for memory subsets. Because the study included a small number of donors, the genetic and exposure-history diversity represented was limited. Rarefaction of sorted-subset datasets indicated incomplete sequencing despite the large sequencing depth.

CD8 naive samples consisted of CD45RO-negative cells that were positively selected for CCR7, yielding a CD45RA+CCR7+ population without TemRA cells. Healthy HIV-negative adults with no recently reported acute infections or vaccinations were included as donors. Every donor was a Caucasian adult residing in Nashville, Tennessee, USA. After blood collection by leukapheresis, PBMCs were isolated using Ficoll-Histopaque density gradient centrifugation and then cryopreserved in the vapor phase of liquid nitrogen. Purity and quantity of every magnetically sorted T cell population were checked by analytical flow cytometry. Each sorted fraction had its genomic DNA isolated and then quantified by UV absorbance on a Nanodrop 2000c. On this clone: Its antigen remains unidentified. No base qualities exist here, and no much larger clone lies one base off it.

Using the deep immunoSEQ assay, multiplex PCR amplified TCR CDR3 regions from genomic DNA. Genomic DNA extracted from each cell subset was distributed evenly over all wells of several immunoSEQ 96-well plates, and each plate served as one replicate. For sorted subsets, 200 ng of genomic DNA, equivalent to 25,000 to 35,000 T cell genomes, went into each replicate PCR. The purified libraries were quantified using a Qubit 3.0 fluorometer, sized with a Bioanalyzer 2100, and then quantified again using the KAPA Library Quantification kit. Every immunoSEQ 96-well plate was sequenced on a dedicated single-read 150-cycle Illumina NextSeq 550 flow cell. The original pipeline was this. Because the immunoSEQ output included only junctional sequences and no quality scores, the filtering could not be the same as the filtering used for full-length reads. To assign V/J genes and CDR3, sequences were annotated against IMGT germline references using PyIR, a Python wrapper for IgBLAST v1.9. Reads were removed for weak V/J assignments (E-value above 1e-6), missing CDR3, stop codons, out-of-frame junctions, or ambiguous translated residues. V3J clonotypes were defined as sequences sharing an identical inferred V gene, J gene, and CDR3 amino acid sequence. Percentage overlap between repertoires was calculated by dividing the number of shared unique clonotypes by the size of the smaller repertoire. Richness of each repertoire was evaluated using RTK rarefaction, the Chao1 estimator, and Recon v2.1 estimates of unobserved clonotypes. Generation probabilities were computed with OLGA for all TCRbeta clonotypes obtained by the gDNA method from a few donors. As stored in TCRdb, this immuneACCESS dataset retains in-frame rearrangements with V and J assigned. A fraction of the clones does not appear; measured against another copy, unresolved V genes explain less than half of the discrepancy, and the remainder lacks a known reason. V and J calls and clone size are those listed in that table; D and trimming were worked out from the DNA. For this sample there are roughly 1,800,000 clones; about 95% appear just once. Of the sample, roughly 1.2% is held by the ten largest clones.

The CDR3 has 14 amino acids, counting the end cysteine and phenylalanine. The entry retains the CDR3 DNA only, 42 bases that are in frame from base 1. V is cut by 0 bases and J by 5 bases, and the space between the germline ends is 10 bases. Taken from the germline V gene (reference sequence), the CDR1 and CDR2 loops are LNHDA and SQIVND. The V and J genes are TRBV19 and TRBJ1-1; a weak D assignment points to TRBD1 (6 bases agree). This clonotype was sampled from a man between 18 and 35 years old in good health. Sequenced sample: naive CD8+ T cells sorted from blood. The meaning of the sample's cell subset or site label: CD45RA+CCR7+. CDR3 loop: CASSIDSGATEAFF. The bases are TGTGCCAGTAGTATAGATTCAGGGGCTACTGAAGCTTTCTTT.